The subject of this entry is one T cell receptor (beta chain). TCRdb re-derived calls from the 5' RACE reads in MiXCR, one entry per CDR3 protein. The sample consists of 450,000 or so distinct CDR3 sequences, roughly 13% of them appearing once. This sample was included in a study of identical twins. This sample also belongs to another study, concerning yellow fever vaccine responses in identical twins.

The sequenced sample consisted of CD4+ T cells sorted from blood. The source of this sequence is a young woman in good health.

Here the CDR3 reads CASSQVTSASLGIQYF. In nucleotides, the CDR3 is TGTGCCAGCAGCCAAGTAACTAGCGCGAGCCTCGGCATTCAGTACTTC. The chain couples TRBV14 to TRBJ2-4; 7 bases agree with TRBD2. The V segment lost 1 base and the J segment 9 bases; nucleotides outside the gene matches: 12. The CDR3 runs 16 residues. Germline V CDR1 and CDR2: SGHDN, FVKESK. Drawing the rest from reference TRBV14 and TRBJ2-4, the complete variable domain is EAGVTQFPSHSVIEKGQTVTLRCDPISGHDNLYWYRRVMGKEIKFLLHFVKESKQDESGMPNNRFLAERTGGTYSTLKVQPAELEDSGVYFCASSQVTSASLGIQYFGAGTRLSVL.